These T cell receptor beta chains were read from a single sample in a study of identifying expanded T cells in peripheral blood. Clones were sequenced by immunoSEQ multiplex PCR, and TCRdb holds only the in-frame ones, with some missing. This table holds about 91,000 clones, 88% found once. Specimen: blood. The receptors here all came from a person aged 18 to 75 in good health. CDR3s leave out the opening cysteine and the closing phenylalanine or tryptophan.

TRBJ2-7 | TRBV6-1 | ASSEEGTGPYEQY
TRBJ2-1 | TRBV18 | ASSPKDPGLADNEQF
TRBJ2-7 | TRBV6-5 | ASGDNSYEQY
TRBJ1-2 | TRBV5-1 | ASSLALSGGNYGYT
TRBJ2-3 | TRBV11-2 | ASSSEGAGGPGTDTQY
TRBJ2-5 | TRBV28 | ASSLLGETQY
TRBJ1-5 | TRBV5-1 | ASSLGEGLSQPQH
TRBJ2-3 | TRBV9 | ASSPLGRSVDTQY
TRBJ2-3 | TRBV7-3 | ASSLTASGSGTDTQY
TRBJ2-1 | TRBV4-1 | ASSQWDRGVFSEQF
TRBJ2-5 | TRBV5-6 | ASSLQMLASAQETQY
TRBJ2-6 | TRBV7-9 | ASRGTPVTRTGANVLT
TRBJ2-2 | TRBV19 | ATLEKATIIGVTGELF
TRBJ2-7 | TRBV28 | ASSLGTYEQY
TRBJ2-4 | TRBV25-1 | ASSGPRQGKNIQY
TRBJ2-2 | TRBV18 | ASSLAGRGLITGELF
TRBJ1-6 | TRBV19 | ASSMVREVNSPLH
TRBJ2-3 | TRBV2 | ASDGLAGTDTQY
TRBJ2-1 | TRBV2 | ASSAWATPGPEQF
TRBJ2-1 | TRBV7-8 | ASSLAGLPGNEQF
TRBJ2-1 | TRBV7-2 | ASSLRGGGLDNEQF
TRBJ1-1 | TRBV7-2 | ASSPQGGGTEAF
TRBJ2-2 | TRBV5-1 | ASSLGSGANTGELF
TRBJ2-3 | TRBV7-2 | ASSPGTTTDTQY
TRBJ2-3 | TRBV5-1 | ASSLFGSFVRTDTQY
TRBJ2-2 | TRBV15 | ATSRDRGNGELF
TRBJ2-3 | TRBV13 | ASSLSTDTQY
TRBJ1-4 | TRBV4-1 | ASSWGQGGDEKLF
TRBJ1-5 | TRBV6-1 | ASRGEPTRNQPQH
TRBJ1-5 | TRBV29-1 | SVGHFNQPQH
TRBJ2-1 | TRBV28 | ASSGLAGPSSYNEQF
TRBJ1-1 | TRBV28 | ASGEPEAF
TRBJ2-1 | TRBV4-1 | ASTQFRLASGIAGKYNEQF
TRBJ2-1 | TRBV9 | ASSVVGGLAGNEQF
TRBJ2-1 | TRBV29-1 | SGGTSVRNEQF
TRBJ2-2 | TRBV27 | ASSLEGANTGELF
TRBJ2-2 | TRBV6-1 | ASRYTGELF
TRBJ1-5 | TRBV11-2 | ASSLAGQPQH
TRBJ2-5 | TRBV19 | ASSMPSGGETQY
TRBJ2-2 | TRBV5-1 | ASSSTGTFTGELF
TRBJ1-3 | TRBV19 | ASSTHLSGTGSSGNTIY
TRBJ2-5 | TRBV4-1 | ASSTVTGRGETQY
TRBJ2-1 | TRBV7-9 | ASSSTGTSRPEQF
TRBJ2-7 | TRBV28 | ASSLGGMSEQY
TRBJ1-1 | TRBV5-1 | ASSLATGDMNTEAF
TRBJ2-1 | TRBV4-1 | ASSHEAGGHSNEQF
TRBJ2-7 | TRBV28 | ASSGTRDRGFDEQY
TRBJ1-4 | TRBV5-6 | ASSFIGQGTNEKLF
TRBJ1-5 | TRBV10-1 | ASSEGQPQH
TRBJ2-7 | TRBV9 | ASSEGSHGSSYEQY
TRBJ2-5 | TRBV10-3 | AIGGLTETQY
TRBJ1-5 | TRBV28 | ASSRDSNQPQH
TRBJ2-5 | TRBV2 | ASREPEETQY